Sequencing of this T cell receptor (beta chain) was carried out in a study of blood T cell repertoires in COVID-19. Study context: Italy, Spain and the United States were the sources of the convalescent and acute COVID-19 samples.

TCRdb keeps only in-frame clones here, not all; method: immunoSEQ multiplex PCR. Counted here are a few hundred thousand clones, under 90% occurring once; the ten biggest clones make up about 1.7%. CDR1 is MGHRA, CDR2 YSYEKL, per germline. The CDR3 is 14 residues long. V was trimmed by 6 bases and J by 4 bases, leaving 15 bases between them. The sequenced sample was peripheral blood. This chain connects TRBV4-1 to TRBJ1-2; D perhaps matches TRBD1 (6 bases). The source is a woman aged 25 to 39 with COVID-19, enrolled during active disease. The CDR3 reads CASSQQGSSYGYTF. CDR3 coding DNA: TGCGCCAGCAGTCAACAGGGCTCAAGCTATGGCTACACCTTC.